This T cell receptor beta chain was retrieved from a study of siplizumab effects on memory and regulatory T cells. Overall study findings and caveats: Sequences below about 10^-5 frequency were poorly captured. As a result, only a minor fraction of alloreactive clones mapped to unstimulated subsets. Naive T cells seemed more diverse than memory cells and seemed major alloresponse contributors.

TEMRA, effector memory, memory and naive subsets, all unstimulated, were sequenced in three donor pairs. Of note for this clone: Antigen specificity is unknown.

Libraries were prepared by immunoSEQ multiplex PCR; TCRdb keeps only in-frame clonotypes and omits some of them. The sample holds 90,000 to 95,000 clones, around 97% seen once. Trimming left V 7 bases short and J 3 bases short, with 13 bases between. The CDR3 totals 13 residues. Germline CDR1 and CDR2: SGHDT and YYEEEE. This clonotype was obtained from a human donor in good health. The genes are TRBV5-6 and TRBJ1-1; D is unresolved. The material sequenced was naive CD4+ T cells sorted from blood. In DNA, the CDR3 is TGTGCCAGCTCCCCCCCAGGATACACTGAAGCTTTCTTT. Its protein product is CASSPPGYTEAFF.